The clone carrying this T cell receptor beta chain was counted a single time. The antigen is undetermined. This sample was taken from a study of cytomegalovirus exposure and HLA in healthy donors. Findings of the study overall: Presence/absence comparisons presumed near-even sequencing depth among donors. The HLA-A and HLA-B alleles of most subjects were reportedly predicted accurately from TCR beta sequences.

V was shortened by 0 bases and J by 0 bases, with 10 bases between the two germline ends. Per the germline V gene, CDR1 is SGDLS and CDR2 is YYNGEE. CDR3 size: 16 residues. PCR involved 60 Vbeta and 13 Jbeta primers. TCRdb's copy holds only in-frame clones and misses some; the assay was immunoSEQ multiplex PCR. The sample has under 200,000 clones; more than 75% are singletons. Sequencing input: PBMCs. The V gene is TRBV9, the J gene TRBJ1-3; D possibly corresponds to TRBD1 (5 bases). The TCR sequence derives from a male donor in good health and CMV-seropositive. CDR3 residues: CASSVGGVLSGNTIYF. CDR3 nucleotides: TGTGCCAGCAGCGTAGGGGGGGTCCTCTCTGGAAACACCATATATTTT.